This T cell receptor beta chain is from a study of spatial heterogeneity in lung cancer. Background on the study: When available, follow-up PBMC samples taken a median of approximately two years after resection were sequenced. There were consistently more beta-chain sequences detected than alpha-chain sequences. Each unique TCR and UMI combination was seen more than ten times on average in raw reads.

Time point described: blood at routine non-recurrence follow-up after resection. Sequencing covered unsorted whole RNA taken from tumor, nontumor lung or frozen PBMC. TCRdb called the 5' RACE reads again in MiXCR, with one record for every CDR3 protein. This repertoire shows 40,000 to 45,000 distinct CDR3 sequences, roughly 20% found once; its top ten account for less than 9.5%. This CDR3 region has 15 residues. V shed 0 bases and J shed 1 base, with 9 bases lying between them. The germline CDR1 and CDR2 sequences are MNHNY and SVGAGI (reference sequence). The clonotype was recovered from a female donor with early-stage non-small cell lung cancer. The specimen comprised PBMCs, sampled at follow-up. J is TRBJ1-1 and V is TRBV6-6, with TRBD1 as a possible D gene (5 bases). The CDR3 protein is CASSYSGPTNTEAFF. In nucleotides, the CDR3 is TGTGCCAGCAGTTACTCGGGGCCCACGAACACTGAAGCTTTCTTT.